This passage covers 9 T cell receptor beta chains from one sample sequenced in a study of blood T cell repertoires in COVID-19. Sequencing used immunoSEQ multiplex PCR; TCRdb keeps in-frame clones, though not all of them. The sample yields 200,000 to 250,000 clones, more than 75% seen once. Input material: peripheral blood. Every receptor here comes from a woman older than 75 with COVID-19, enrolled during active disease.

This chain links TRBV28 with TRBJ1-2, with D maybe TRBD1 (6 bases). The CDR3 is made up of 13 amino acids. The V and J ends lost 5 bases and 2 bases respectively, with 9 bases between them. Germline values: CDR1 MDHEN, CDR2 SYDVKM. CDR3: CASSGGHNYGYTF. Written as DNA, the CDR3 is TGTGCCAGCAGTGGGGGACACAACTATGGCTACACCTTC.

This clone was observed once. The chain carries TRBV29-1 and TRBJ1-4; D perhaps matches TRBD1 (6 bases). Germline loops: CDR1 SQVTM, CDR2 ANQGSEA. The V end lost 4 bases, the J end lost 8 bases, and 11 bases lay between the germline ends. The CDR3 is made up of 12 amino acids. This CDR3 reads CSVARGSEKLFF. In DNA, the CDR3 is TGCAGCGTTGCCAGGGGTAGCGAAAAACTGTTTTTT.

The chain links TRBV28 to TRBJ2-6, with D possibly TRBD1 on 5 matching bases. Germline V gene lookup returns CDR1 MDHEN and CDR2 SYDVKM. Trimming took off 7 bases at V and 0 bases at J, with 13 bases between the two ends. The CDR3 is 16 residues long. The CDR3 reads CASTSQGLSGANVLTF. The DNA of the CDR3 is TGTGCCAGCACCTCGCAGGGTCTCTCTGGGGCCAACGTCCTGACTTTC.

The chain employs TRBV6-2 or TRBV6-3 and TRBJ2-5; a possible D gene is TRBD2 (7 bases). Germline V gene sequence: CDR1 MNHEY, CDR2 SVGEGT. The CDR3 runs to 16 residues. Trimming removed 6 bases from V and 2 bases from J, with 19 bases in between. The CDR3 sequence: CASSTGARGRQETQYF. CDR3 nucleotide sequence: TGTGCCAGCAGCACCGGGGCGCGGGGGCGGCAAGAGACCCAGTACTTC.

The chain employs TRBV3-1 (or the pseudogene TRBV3-2) and TRBJ1-2, with D perhaps TRBD1 (5 bases). V gave up 2 bases and J gave up 14 bases, with 21 bases separating them. CDR3 length: 14 amino acids. CDR1 is LGHDT, CDR2 YNNKEL, per germline (reference sequence). The DNA for the CDR3 is TGTGCCAGCAGCCAAAATACGGACACCTCCGGGGGGACCTTC. Its translation is CASSQNTDTSGGTF.

This rearrangement joins TRBV7-9 to TRBJ1-4; no firm D call. V gave up 3 bases and J gave up 0 bases, with 5 bases separating them. This CDR3 comprises 14 residues. The germline gives CDR1 SEHNR, CDR2 FQNEAQ (reference sequence). CDR3 region: CASSFQTTNEKLFF. The CDR3 nucleotides read TGTGCCAGCAGCTTTCAGACAACTAATGAAAAACTGTTTTTT.

This clone was seen once. This rearrangement joins TRBV15 to TRBJ1-4; weak D call: TRBD1 (6 bases). The germline CDR1 and CDR2 sequences are LNHNV and YYDKDF (reference sequence). The CDR3 has 13 amino acids. Trimming removed 9 bases at V and 8 bases at J, with 16 bases between. The CDR3 protein is CATSGGQREKLFF. The CDR3 DNA reads as TGTGCCACGTCGGGGGGGCAGAGGGAAAAACTGTTTTTT.

Only a few counts were recorded for this clone. The V call is TRBV19, the J call TRBJ1-5; no definite D call. CDR3 length equals 14 residues. V shed 3 bases and J shed 2 bases, with 8 bases lying between them. In germline, CDR1 is LNHDA, CDR2 SQIVND (reference sequence). The DNA for the CDR3 is TGTGCCAGTAGTATCGTTCGTGGCAATCAGCCCCAGCATTTT. It yields the protein CASSIVRGNQPQHF.

The chain uses TRBV19 and TRBJ2-5; no clear D gene. With 6 bases removed from V and 5 bases from J, the gap between germline ends came to 7 bases. Germline CDR1 LNHDA, CDR2 SQIVND (reference sequence). The CDR3 consists of 11 residues. This CDR3 reads CASRTGETQYF. CDR3 sequence (DNA): TGTGCCAGTAGGACCGGGGAGACCCAGTACTTC.